This paragraph reports one TCR beta chain. Its matching antigen is unknown. Per the authors' pipeline: Junction-only immunoSEQ data arrived without quality scores, meaning filtering differed. Method: immunoSEQ multiplex PCR; TCRdb's copy keeps in-frame clones and lacks some. V and J calls and clone size are copied from that table; D and trimming were computed from the DNA. The table has about 1.1 million clones, 70% to 85% seen once. The sample is drawn from a study of shared clonotypes between healthy human individuals. Overall study results and limits: The donor pool, a small one, limited the genetic and exposure-history diversity represented.

V trimming: 8 bases; J trimming: 7 bases; junction bases outside the gene matches: 12. The CDR3 has 15 amino acids. Per germline, CDR1 MNHNS and CDR2 SASEGT. Each donor was a Caucasian adult residing in Nashville, Tennessee. The split of CD4+ cells yielded CD45RA+ naive and CD45RA-negative memory subsets. Sequenced input: memory CD4+ T cells from PBMCs. This sample's subset: CD45RA-negative fraction. This receptor was taken from a man aged 18 to 30 in good health. Some clones in this sample may be carry-over from other donors' samples. The genes are TRBV6-1 and TRBJ2-1; TRBD2 aligns across 9 bases. For the CDR3, the DNA is TGTGCCAGCCGAGTAGGGCTAGCGGGAACAAATGAGCAGTTCTTC. This sequence encodes CASRVGLAGTNEQFF.